The clone carrying this TCR beta chain was counted only a few times. The antigen is not known. This sample is part of a study of T cell repertoires in aging, cancer and after chemotherapy. Study as a whole: Six age groups, ranging from 30 or younger to 70 or older, included the donors. Repeat sampling of healthy donors over several months to years showed clear clonal overlap. The full dataset contained roughly 9 million TCR reads.

General study findings and limits: Age-matched healthy donors had significantly more diverse, less clonal blood TCR repertoires than untreated cancer patients.

Peripheral blood genomic DNA, not sorted cells or RNA, was the template. Rearranged V-D-J TRB sequences were amplified with a mixed TRB-A/B primer pool. TCRdb recomputed calls from the multiplex PCR reads with MiXCR, one row per CDR3 protein. The data contain over 9,000 distinct CDR3 sequences, roughly two fifths of them singletons. The CDR3 is 14 amino acids. J gave up 4 bases and V 3 bases, and 3 bases lay outside the gene matches. CDR1 and CDR2 from the germline V gene are MNHNY and SVGAGI (reference sequence). This receptor was identified in a human donor in good health. The V call is TRBV6-6, the J call TRBJ2-5; 9 positions match TRBD2. Sequenced material: blood. CDR3 sequence: CASSYSGSGETQYF. The CDR3 DNA is TGTGCCAGCAGTTATAGCGGGAGTGGAGAGACCCAGTACTTC.